Following are 32 T cell receptor beta chains from one sample sequenced in a study of T cell responses to AZD1222 COVID-19 vaccine. Here immunoSEQ multiplex PCR was the method, and the copy in TCRdb shows in-frame clones only, minus some. Of 90,000 to 100,000 clones in the sample, 65% to 85% were seen once. The input for sequencing was peripheral blood, taken 28 days after the second AZD1222 dose. The origin of the receptors is an adult who received the AZD1222 COVID-19 vaccine.

V usage is TRBV7-2 and J usage is TRBJ1-5; a weak D match, TRBD1 (5 bases). The CDR3 has 15 amino acids. Trimming took off 3 bases at V and 6 bases at J, with 15 bases between the two ends. Per germline, CDR1 SGHTA and CDR2 FQGNSA. CDR3 residues: CASSFGSGMSQPQHF. The CDR3 DNA reads as TGTGCCAGCAGCTTTGGCTCAGGGATGAGTCAGCCCCAGCATTTT.

CDR3 sequence reads: CASSIDHRGNWDTNEQFF. The CDR3 coding sequence is TGTGCCAGTAGTATAGACCACAGGGGTAATTGGGACACGAATGAGCAGTTCTTC. The chain joins TRBV19 to TRBJ2-1, with 7 bases identical to TRBD1. Germline CDR1 reads LNHDA; CDR2 reads SQIVND (reference sequence). The CDR3 is made up of 18 amino acids. V lost 0 bases, J lost 7 bases, and 15 bases stayed unmatched.

The chain uses TRBV7-9 and TRBJ1-1; 10 bases map to TRBD1. J was trimmed by 5 bases and V by 4 bases; bases with no gene match: 1. Per germline, CDR1 SEHNR and CDR2 FQNEAQ (reference sequence). CDR3 length: 13 residues. The CDR3 loop reads CASSWGQGTEAFF. CDR3 nucleotides: TGTGCCAGCAGCTGGGGACAGGGGACTGAAGCTTTCTTT.

The rearrangement links TRBV6-6 to TRBJ2-7; D not certain. The germline V gene has CDR1 MNHNY and CDR2 SVGAGI (reference sequence). V shed 5 bases and J shed 3 bases, with 5 bases lying between them. CDR3 length equals 11 residues. The CDR3 reads CASSRHYEQYF. CDR3 nucleotides: TGTGCCAGCAGTCGACACTACGAGCAGTACTTC.

The V and J genes are TRBV7-2 and TRBJ1-2; D is uncertain. This CDR3 contains 15 residues. Germline CDR1 is SGHTA and CDR2 is FQGNSA. Trimming removed 1 base from V and 0 bases from J, with 9 bases in between. The CDR3 DNA is TGTGCCAGCAGCTTAGATTTCGAAGCTAACTATGGCTACACCTTC. Protein sequence: CASSLDFEANYGYTF. Looking up the rest from reference TRBV7-2 and TRBJ1-2 gives the full variable domain: GAGVSQSPSNKVTEKGKDVELRCDPISGHTALYWYRQSLGQGLEFLIYFQGNSAPDKSGLPSDRFSAERTGGSVSTLTIQRTQQEDSAVYLCASSLDFEANYGYTFGSGTRLTVV.

CDR3: CASSEIGGDGYTF. As DNA, the CDR3 is TGTGCCAGCAGTGAAATAGGGGGGGATGGCTACACCTTC. J is TRBJ1-2 and V is TRBV6-1, with D possibly TRBD1 on 6 matching bases. Germline loops: CDR1 MNHNS, CDR2 SASEGT. With 2 bases removed from V and 6 bases from J, the gap between germline ends came to 10 bases. The CDR3 has 13 amino acids.

In DNA, the CDR3 is TGTGCCACCAGCAGAGATTTGGCTAGCCTATACTACGAGCAGTACTTC. Translating it yields CATSRDLASLYYEQYF. The chain has TRBV15 and TRBJ2-7, with D tentatively TRBD2 (5 bases). With 0 bases removed from V and 3 bases from J, the gap between germline ends came to 15 bases. Germline V gene data show CDR1 as LNHNV and CDR2 as YYDKDF (reference sequence). The CDR3 is 16 residues long.

This clone was seen once. The CDR3 DNA reads TGTGCCAGCAGCTTAGAAACGGCCAGCCTTGGTACGCAGTATTTT. Amino acid sequence: CASSLETASLGTQYF. V usage is TRBV7-9 and J usage is TRBJ2-3; D uncertain. V was trimmed by 1 base and J by 8 bases, leaving 16 bases between them. This CDR3 comprises 15 residues. Per germline, CDR1 SEHNR and CDR2 FQNEAQ (reference sequence).

The chain carries TRBV10-3 and TRBJ2-7; tentatively, D is TRBD1 (6 bases). Germline V gives CDR1 ENHRY, CDR2 SYGVKD. The ends were cut back, 0 bases at V and 1 base at J, with 10 bases in the middle. The CDR3 covers 15 residues. CDR3 amino acids: CAISESWGQSYEQYF. The CDR3 DNA follows: TGTGCCATCAGTGAGTCTTGGGGGCAATCCTACGAGCAGTACTTC.

The DNA of the CDR3 is TGTGCCAGCAGCCGGACTAGCGGGGGACTAGAGACCCAGTACTTC. Protein product: CASSRTSGGLETQYF. This chain links TRBV7-9 with TRBJ2-5, with 13 bases matching TRBD2. This CDR3 comprises 15 residues. CDR1 is SEHNR and CDR2 is FQNEAQ in the germline V gene (reference sequence). Trimming at V came to 5 bases and at J to 4 bases, leaving 4 bases not matched to a gene.

The chain has TRBV7-9 and TRBJ2-1; D possibly corresponds to TRBD1 (6 bases). The CDR3 has 17 amino acids. The germline V and J ends were trimmed by 2 bases and 2 bases, with 16 bases remaining between them. Germline V gene data show CDR1 as SEHNR and CDR2 as FQNEAQ (reference sequence). In DNA, the CDR3 is TGTGCCAGCAGCTTACTCCCAGGGGAACATGCCTACAATGAGCAGTTCTTC. Amino acid sequence: CASSLLPGEHAYNEQFF.

The chain carries TRBV5-1 and TRBJ1-2; 7 bases are a match to TRBD1. The germline gives CDR1 SGHRS, CDR2 YFSETQ. There are 14 residues in the CDR3. V was clipped by 0 bases and J by 4 bases; unmatched bases: 3. The CDR3 bases are TGCGCCAGCAGCTTGGCGACAGGGAGCTATGGCTACACCTTC. This sequence encodes CASSLATGSYGYTF.

A single count supports this clone. The J gene is TRBJ2-7, the V gene TRBV19; D might be TRBD2 (7 bases). V was clipped by 1 base and J by 3 bases, with 13 bases between them. The CDR3 is 15 residues long. Germline-derived CDR1 and CDR2 are LNHDA and SQIVND (reference sequence). CDR3 residues: CASSIGRGAFYEQYF. In DNA form, the CDR3 reads TGTGCCAGTAGTATAGGACGGGGGGCCTTCTACGAGCAGTACTTC.

V gene TRBV2 combines with J gene TRBJ1-2; D not certain. Trimming stripped 7 bases from V and 4 bases from J, with 16 bases between. The CDR3 loop spans 14 amino acids. Germline lookup yields CDR1 SNHLY and CDR2 FYNNEI. The CDR3 bases are TGTGCCAGCACGGTTGCGGATCAATTCTATGGCTACACCTTC. This sequence encodes CASTVADQFYGYTF.

The V gene is TRBV11-3, the J gene TRBJ2-3; 9 nucleotides align to TRBD1. The ends lost 5 bases at V and 7 bases at J; junction bases unmatched: 13. CDR1 and CDR2 (germline): SGHNT, YENEEA. The length of the CDR3 is 16 residues. CDR3 DNA sequence: TGTGCCAGCAGCACCAAAAACAGGGGGCGCCCAAATACGCAGTATTTT. Amino acids: CASSTKNRGRPNTQYF.

The chain combines TRBV9 with TRBJ1-2; 7 bases align to TRBD1. Germline V gene data show CDR1 as SGDLS and CDR2 as YYNGEE. The CDR3 totals 17 residues. Germline trimming cut 3 bases from V and 4 bases from J; bases unmatched to any gene: 15. In DNA, the CDR3 is TGTGCCAGCAGCGGGAACGAAGTAAGGGACAGACCCTATGGCTACACCTTC. Translated: CASSGNEVRDRPYGYTF.

DNA of the CDR3: TGCGCCAGCAGCCCCTCGACAAGTCCTGGTCTAGGCTACACCTTC. It specifies CASSPSTSPGLGYTF. This chain connects TRBV5-1 to TRBJ1-2; no clear D gene. CDR1 SGHRS and CDR2 YFSETQ come from the germline V gene. The V end was cut by 4 bases, the J end by 8 bases, with 21 bases between. The CDR3 is made up of 15 amino acids. The whole variable domain, remainder taken from reference TRBV5-1 and TRBJ1-2, is KAGVTQTPRYLIKTRGQQVTLSCSPISGHRSVSWYQQTPGQGLQFLFEYFSETQRNKGNFPGRFSGRQFSNSRSEMNVSTLELGDSALYLCASSPSTSPGLGYTFGSGTRLTVV.

V usage is TRBV2 and J usage is TRBJ2-5, with D unresolved. V lost 4 bases to trimming and J lost 5 bases, with 2 bases between them. Germline CDR1 SNHLY, CDR2 FYNNEI. The CDR3 runs to 10 residues. The CDR3 region is CASSGETQYF. CDR3 DNA sequence: TGTGCCAGCAGTGGGGAGACCCAGTACTTC.

The gene calls are TRBV4-1 and TRBJ2-7, with D possibly TRBD1 on 8 matching bases. V dropped 0 bases and J dropped 7 bases, with 16 bases sitting between them. Germline-derived CDR1 and CDR2 are MGHRA and YSYEKL. CDR3 length: 15 residues. The CDR3 loop is CASSQDGYRGGEQYF. CDR3 sequence (DNA): TGCGCCAGCAGCCAAGATGGGTACAGGGGGGGGGAGCAGTACTTC.

The chain recombines TRBV27 with TRBJ1-1; the D is unclear. V lost 5 bases and J 0 bases, leaving 10 bases between the germline ends. CDR3 length: 14 residues. Germline values: CDR1 MNHEY, CDR2 SMNVEV (reference sequence). CDR3 in DNA: TGTGCCAGCAGTCGTGAGAACATGAACACTGAAGCTTTCTTT. This encodes CASSRENMNTEAFF.

The J gene is TRBJ2-5, the V gene TRBV2, with TRBD1 identical over 7 bases. Looked up from germline, CDR1 is SNHLY and CDR2 is FYNNEI. The CDR3 has 14 residues. J lost 1 base, V lost 10 bases, and 9 bases had no gene match. CDR3 in DNA: TGTGCCACCAAAGAGGACAGGAGCCAAGAGACCCAGTACTTC. Encoded protein: CATKEDRSQETQYF. Filled out from reference TRBV2 and TRBJ2-5, the complete variable domain reads EPEVTQTPSHQVTQMGQEVILRCVPISNHLYFYWYRQILGQKVEFLVSFYNNEISEKSEIFDDQFSVERPDGSNFTLKIRSTKLEDSAMYFCATKEDRSQETQYFGPGTRLLVL.

The CDR3 DNA reads TGTGCCAGTAGTCCCCGGGACACCCGAAACACCATATATTTT. This codes for CASSPRDTRNTIYF. The chain uses TRBV19 and TRBJ1-3; D might be TRBD1 (6 bases). The CDR3 length is 14 residues. Trimming took 5 bases from V and 5 from J, leaving 13 bases between them. Per germline, CDR1 LNHDA and CDR2 SQIVND (reference sequence). The whole variable domain, filled in from reference TRBV19 and TRBJ1-3, reads DGGITQSPKYLFRKEGQNVTLSCEQNLNHDAMYWYRQDPGQGLRLIYYSQIVNDFQKGDIAEGYSVSREKKESFPLTVTSAQKNPTAFYLCASSPRDTRNTIYFGEGSWLTVV.

The chain recombines TRBV18 with TRBJ2-1, with 7 bases aligning to TRBD2. Per the germline V gene, CDR1 is KGHSH and CDR2 is LQKENI. The CDR3 is 18 amino acids. V gave up 0 bases and J gave up 2 bases; unmatched junction bases: 10. This chain's CDR3 is CASSPPVGGRLTYNEQFF. The CDR3 DNA reads as TGTGCCAGCTCACCACCGGTTGGCGGGAGATTGACCTACAATGAGCAGTTCTTC.

The chain uses TRBV4-3 and TRBJ2-7, with 7 bases matching TRBD1. This CDR3 spans 16 amino acids. Germline V gene data show CDR1 as LGHNA and CDR2 as YSLEER. The trim removed 0 bases at V and 8 bases at J, leaving 13 bases unmatched. CDR3 loop: CASSQDYSAKGAKQYF. CDR3 nucleotides: TGCGCCAGCAGCCAAGATTACTCGGCCAAGGGGGCAAAGCAGTACTTC.

This clone was seen only a few times. The chain couples TRBV13 to TRBJ2-2, with 11 bases that match TRBD2. The CDR3 runs to 18 residues. The junction had 9 bases not matched to a gene; V was cut back by 6 bases and J by 0 bases. Germline CDR1 PRHDT, CDR2 FYEKMQ (reference sequence). CDR3 in DNA: TGTGCCAGCAGTCAATGGACTAGCGGGCCCGCGAACACCGGGGAGCTGTTTTTT. Amino acids: CASSQWTSGPANTGELFF.

This clone was picked up a small number of times. The chain uses TRBV4-3 and TRBJ2-1; D not certain. The CDR3 is made up of 13 amino acids. Trimming shortened V by 0 bases and J by 4 bases, and 4 bases separated the two germline ends. Germline V lookup: CDR1 LGHNA, CDR2 YSLEER. The CDR3 DNA reads TGCGCCAGCAGCCAAGACTCTTACAATGAGCAGTTCTTC. This encodes CASSQDSYNEQFF.

V gene TRBV4-3 combines with J gene TRBJ2-7, with D uncertain. The germline V and J ends were trimmed by 4 bases and 7 bases, with 17 bases remaining between them. This CDR3 comprises 14 residues. Germline lookup yields CDR1 LGHNA and CDR2 YSLEER. The CDR3 region is CASSRAGGPGEQYF. In DNA, the CDR3 is TGCGCCAGCAGCCGGGCTGGTGGGCCTGGTGAGCAGTACTTC.

The rearrangement joins TRBV5-4 to TRBJ2-2, with D possibly TRBD1 on 6 matching bases. Germline lookup yields CDR1 SGHNT and CDR2 YYREEE (reference sequence). V shed 6 bases and J shed 7 bases, with 13 bases lying between them. The CDR3 is 13 amino acids. This chain's CDR3 is CASNPGDIGELFF. CDR3 DNA sequence: TGTGCCAGCAACCCTGGGGACATCGGGGAGCTGTTTTTT.

The gene calls are TRBV11-3 and TRBJ2-5; no definite D call. The CDR3 runs to 13 residues. V was cut by 5 bases and J by 4 bases, with 11 bases left in between. Germline-derived CDR1 and CDR2 are SGHNT and YENEEA. The CDR3 nucleotides read TGTGCCAGCAGCAGACTTTTTCGAGAGACCCAGTACTTC. It yields the protein CASSRLFRETQYF.

The chain joins TRBV30 to TRBJ1-1; no clear D. The CDR3 has 13 amino acids. Germline V lookup: CDR1 GTSNPN, CDR2 SVGIG (reference sequence). Trimming shortened V by 0 bases and J by 5 bases, and 10 bases separated the two germline ends. CDR3 nucleotides: TGTGCCTGGAGTGTATCGGAGGAGACTGAAGCTTTCTTT. Protein product: CAWSVSEETEAFF.

About this clone itself: Other DNA sequences from this sample encode an identical CDR3 as well. The rearrangement links TRBV7-3 to TRBJ1-3, with D possibly being TRBD1 (5 bases). Germline CDR1 SGHTA, CDR2 FQGTGA. V was shortened by 2 bases and J by 1 base, with 9 bases between the two germline ends. The CDR3 spans 15 residues. This CDR3 reads CASSLDGASGNTIYF. CDR3 in DNA: TGTGCCAGCAGCTTAGATGGGGCGTCTGGAAACACCATATATTTT.

The V gene is TRBV7-3, the J gene TRBJ2-5; a weak D match, TRBD2 (6 bases). The CDR3 has 15 amino acids. Germline V gene sequence: CDR1 SGHTA, CDR2 FQGTGA. V gave up 3 bases and J gave up 2 bases, with 13 bases separating them. CDR3 sequence (DNA): TGTGCCAGCAGCTTCGTGGCGGGACCTCAAGAGACCCAGTACTTC. Translating gives CASSFVAGPQETQYF.